In this sample, the clone carrying this T cell receptor beta chain turned up many times. A library of TCRbeta sequences, prepared with unique molecular identifiers, was generated. TCRdb recomputed calls from the PCR reads with MiXCR, one row per CDR3 protein. In the table there are 200,000 to 250,000 distinct CDR3 sequences, around 8.9% of which are singletons. The data originate from a study of T-cell reconstitution after alpha-beta-depleted transplantation in children. V was shortened by 4 bases and J by 3 bases, with 3 bases between the two germline ends. This CDR3 comprises 12 residues. The source of this sequence is a human donor who donated a stem cell graft to a child with SCID. The specimen was PBMCs from the stem cell graft donor, collected from the stem cell graft. This chain joins TRBV12-3 or TRBV12-4 and TRBJ2-2; D is unclear. The CDR3 region has the DNA TGTGCCAGCAGTTCGGACACCGGGGAGCTGTTTTTT. Amino acids: CASSSDTGELFF.